Below are 25 T cell receptor beta chains sequenced from a single sample in a study of metastatic and nonmetastatic thyroid tumors. Prior to thyroid surgery, none of the patients had received any treatment. With MiXCR, TCRdb reprocessed the PCR reads. The data show roughly 6,800 clones, just under 30% seen once. Sequencing input: tumor tissue. Source of these receptors: a female donor with papillary thyroid cancer or a benign thyroid nodule (not recorded which). Some clones in this sample may be carry-over from other donors' samples.

This clone was counted between two and nine times. The genes are TRBV6-4 and TRBJ2-2; 8 positions agree with TRBD2. CDR1 MRHNA and CDR2 SNTAGT come from the germline V gene. V shed 2 bases and J 4 bases; nucleotides not matched to a gene: 9. CDR3 length: 17 residues. CDR3 in amino acids: CASSDGGLGTGTGELFF. The CDR3 region has the DNA TGTGCCAGCAGTGACGGGGGACTAGGGACGGGCACCGGGGAGCTGTTTTTT.

V and J are TRBV7-9 and TRBJ1-1; D possibly corresponds to TRBD1 (5 bases). Trimming pared 0 bases from V and 6 bases from J, leaving 8 bases between. The CDR3 has 13 amino acids. CDR1 is SEHNR, CDR2 FQNEAQ, per germline (reference sequence). The DNA of the CDR3 is TGTGCCAGCAGCTTAGCGGGGGGGTCTGAAGCTTTCTTT. This codes for CASSLAGGSEAFF.

This clone was detected a few times. At one end the junction does not follow the germline gene, possibly because of a read error. The rearrangement links TRBV19 to TRBJ2-7; D is perhaps TRBD1 (5 bases). This CDR3 spans 11 amino acids. CDR1 is LNHDA and CDR2 is SQIVND in the germline V gene (reference sequence). CDR3 protein: CASRGPLEQCF. The DNA for the CDR3 is TGTGCCAGTAGGGGGCCTTTGGAGCAGTGCTTC.

This clone was detected ten times or more. The gene calls are TRBV5-1 and TRBJ2-1; possibly TRBD1 or TRBD2 for D (6 bases each). V shed 1 base and J shed 6 bases, with 8 bases lying between them. Germline assignment: CDR1 SGHRS and CDR2 YFSETQ. The CDR3 loop spans 13 amino acids. CDR3 nucleotides: TGCGCCAGCAGCTTGTCGGGGGCCAATGAGCAGTTCTTC. Translated: CASSLSGANEQFF.

This clone has only a few counts. The V gene is TRBV15, the J gene TRBJ1-2; D call uncertain. Trimming stripped 4 bases from V and 5 bases from J, with 20 bases between. CDR1 is LNHNV, CDR2 YYDKDF, per germline (reference sequence). The CDR3 contains 16 residues. In DNA form, the CDR3 reads TGTGCCACCAGCACCCCGGGCCACACAAAGGATTATGGCTACACCTTC. Encoded protein: CATSTPGHTKDYGYTF. Full variable domain (rest looked up from reference TRBV15 and TRBJ1-2): DAMVIQNPRYQVTQFGKPVTLSCSQTLNHNVMYWYQQKSSQAPKLLFHYYDKDFNNEADTPDNFQSRRPNTSFCFLDIRSPGLGDTAMYLCATSTPGHTKDYGYTFGSGTRLTVV.

The rearrangement links TRBV28 to TRBJ2-5; D perhaps matches TRBD2 (5 bases). Germline values: CDR1 MDHEN, CDR2 SYDVKM. The length of the CDR3 is 12 residues. The V gene lost 4 bases and the J gene lost 3 bases, with 6 bases spanning the gap. CDR3 coding DNA: TGTGCCAGCAGTTCGGGGAAAGAGACCCAGTACTTC. Residues: CASSSGKETQYF.

This clone showed up just a few times. This CDR3 fails to terminate in the conserved phenylalanine or tryptophan, so it likely reflects a read error. This rearrangement joins TRBV28 to TRBJ1-6; no firm D call. Trimming cost V 3 bases and J 7 bases, with 16 bases left between them. Germline V gene sequence: CDR1 MDHEN, CDR2 SYDVKM. CDR3 length equals 16 residues. CDR3 amino acids: CASSFAPRTQNSPLHL. The CDR3 bases are TGTGCCAGCAGTTTCGCCCCCCGGACCCAAAATTCACCCCTCCACCTT.

This clone has ten or more counts. The V and J genes are TRBV4-2 and TRBJ1-3; D uncertain. V dropped 1 base and J dropped 0 bases, with 10 bases sitting between them. Germline V CDR1 and CDR2: LGHNA, YNFKEQ. There are 16 residues in the CDR3. The CDR3: CASSQGATSSGNTIYF. The CDR3, as DNA: TGTGCCAGCAGCCAAGGGGCGACGAGCTCTGGAAACACCATATATTTT.

This clone has only a few counts. J is TRBJ1-6 and V is TRBV18; a weak D match, TRBD1 (6 bases). CDR3 length: 16 residues. CDR1 KGHSH and CDR2 LQKENI come from the germline V gene. The V end lost 0 bases, the J end lost 7 bases, and 13 bases lay between the germline ends. The CDR3 bases are TGTGCCAGCTCACCACCGAGCAGGGGAAGCAATTCACCCCTCCACTTT. Amino acids: CASSPPSRGSNSPLHF.

V is TRBV9 and J is TRBJ1-3, with D unresolved. Germline lookup yields CDR1 SGDLS and CDR2 YYNGEE. The V end was cut by 0 bases, the J end by 2 bases, with 3 bases between. The CDR3 runs to 13 residues. The CDR3 here is CASSVVPGNTIYF. CDR3 DNA: TGTGCCAGCAGCGTAGTCCCTGGAAACACCATATATTTT.

By share, this clone ranks as medium-sized. The V gene is TRBV10-2, the J gene TRBJ2-1; D remains unclear. Germline-derived CDR1 and CDR2 are WSHSY and SAAADI. The V and J ends lost 6 bases and 7 bases respectively, with 7 bases between them. There are 11 residues in the CDR3. This chain's CDR3 is CASSHLNEQFF. CDR3 sequence (DNA): TGCGCCAGCAGCCACCTTAATGAGCAGTTCTTC.

In its sample, this clone was seen once. The conserved closing phenylalanine or tryptophan is absent in this CDR3, likely reflecting a read error. The DNA is omitted, as the CDR3 cannot be located on it reliably, and the CDR3 follows TCRdb's listing. The gene calls are TRBV6-2 or TRBV6-3 and TRBJ2-5. The CDR3 is 12 amino acids long, termini counted. Germline-derived CDR1 and CDR2 are MNHEY and SVGEGT. CDR3 sequence reads: CASSYSQETMYS.

The table lists this clone with a count of one. One junction end does not reproduce the germline sequence, and a read error may be involved. The CDR3 DNA reads as TGTGCCAGCAGCAAAATAGCGGGAGACTACAATGAGCAGTTCTTC. Its translation is CASSKIAGDYNEQFF. The rearrangement uses TRBV5-1 and TRBJ2-1; 9 bases are a match to TRBD2. Germline lookup yields CDR1 SGHRS and CDR2 YFSETQ. The CDR3 is made up of 15 amino acids.

The CDR3 DNA follows: TGTGCCAGTAGTATACCCCACGGACAGGTTTATAGCACAGATACGCAGTATTTT. As protein: CASSIPHGQVYSTDTQYF. V and J are TRBV19 and TRBJ2-3; TRBD1 aligns across 7 bases. The CDR3 runs 18 residues. Germline V CDR1 and CDR2: LNHDA, SQIVND (reference sequence). The V segment lost 2 bases and the J segment 0 bases; nucleotides outside the gene matches: 11.

Comments on this clone: At one end the junction does not follow the germline gene, possibly because of a read error. V is TRBV11-2 and J is TRBJ1-6; D possibly corresponds to TRBD1 (5 bases). The CDR3 covers 15 residues. In germline, CDR1 is SGHAT, CDR2 FQNNGV. The CDR3 sequence: CASSLSDSRNSPLHF. DNA for the CDR3: TGTGCCAGCAGCTTGTCAGACAGTAGGAATTCACCCCTTCACTTT.

CDR3 in amino acids: CASSGGTSGADTQYF. The CDR3 nucleotides read TGTGCCAGCAGTGGAGGGACTAGTGGAGCAGATACGCAGTATTTT. V gene TRBV6-1 combines with J gene TRBJ2-3, with TRBD2 identical over 8 bases. V was clipped by 4 bases and J by 4 bases; unmatched bases: 7. This CDR3 has 15 amino acids. CDR1 and CDR2 (germline): MNHNS, SASEGT.

This clone appeared a few times. V usage is TRBV15 and J usage is TRBJ1-6, with unresolved D. The germline V gene encodes CDR1 LNHNV and CDR2 YYDKDF (reference sequence). Deletions cut 3 bases from V and 10 bases from J, with 7 bases between. The CDR3 is made up of 12 amino acids. The chain's CDR3 is CATSRDFSPLHF. The CDR3 DNA reads TGTGCCACCAGCAGGGACTTCTCACCCCTCCACTTT.

This clone was recorded once. The chain couples TRBV4-2 to TRBJ2-3; the match to TRBD2 covers 7 bases. V was clipped by 3 bases and J by 2 bases; unmatched bases: 5. Germline CDR1 and CDR2: LGHNA and YNFKEQ. The CDR3 covers 15 residues. The DNA of the CDR3 is TGTGCCAGCAGCCACGTGACTAGCTACACAGATACGCAGTATTTT. This encodes CASSHVTSYTDTQYF.

In its sample, this clone is medium-sized. The rearrangement links TRBV7-9 to TRBJ2-3; the match to TRBD2 covers 11 bases. The CDR3 is made up of 16 amino acids. V gave up 5 bases and J gave up 1 base; unmatched junction bases: 5. Germline V gene lookup returns CDR1 SEHNR and CDR2 FQNEAQ (reference sequence). This CDR3 is CASSVTSGTGTDTQYF. As DNA, the CDR3 is TGTGCCAGCAGCGTGACTAGCGGGACGGGCACAGATACGCAGTATTTT.

Notes on this clone: A read error may account for a junction end that differs from germline. Other nucleotide sequences in the sample specify the same CDR3. The V and J genes are TRBV20-1 and TRBJ1-2, with a possible D match to TRBD1 (5 bases). CDR1 DFQATT and CDR2 SNEGSKA come from the germline V gene (reference sequence). The CDR3 covers 21 residues. Written as DNA, the CDR3 is TGCAGTGCCAGAGATTCGTTTTTTCGGCTGGTGGGCGGGGGAGATCTCTATGGCTACACCTTC. Translation: CSARDSFFRLVGGGDLYGYTF.

This clone is termed medium-sized. V is TRBV2 and J is TRBJ2-1; a weak D match, TRBD2 (5 bases). The CDR3 spans 13 residues. Germline CDR1 and CDR2: SNHLY and FYNNEI. V was trimmed by 2 bases and J by 3 bases, leaving 5 bases between them. The CDR3 DNA is TGTGCCAGCAGTGAAAGCGGCTACAATGAGCAGTTCTTC. Encoded protein: CASSESGYNEQFF. The whole variable domain, remainder taken from reference TRBV2 and TRBJ2-1, is EPEVTQTPSHQVTQMGQEVILRCVPISNHLYFYWYRQILGQKVEFLVSFYNNEISEKSEIFDDQFSVERPDGSNFTLKIRSTKLEDSAMYFCASSESGYNEQFFGPGTRLTVL.

In this sample, this clone turned up once. The chain recombines TRBV9 with TRBJ2-7, with 7 bases that match TRBD2. This CDR3 contains 14 residues. Germline-derived CDR1 and CDR2 are SGDLS and YYNGEE. J gave up 1 base and V 0 bases, and 1 base lay outside the gene matches. CDR3 sequence (DNA): TGTGCCAGCAGCGTAGGGGAGGGTTCCTACGAGCAGTACTTC. Its translation: CASSVGEGSYEQYF.

The chain carries TRBV6-1 and TRBJ2-7; unclear D gene. Looked up from germline, CDR1 is MNHNS and CDR2 is SASEGT. There are 15 residues in the CDR3. V was shortened by 0 bases and J by 2 bases, with 11 bases between the two germline ends. The CDR3 sequence: CASSEASPNTYEQYF. The DNA for the CDR3 is TGTGCCAGCAGTGAAGCGTCTCCGAACACCTACGAGCAGTACTTC.

There are a few counts of this clone. Its ends do not fully match the called genes, so a read error is possible. The CDR3 DNA is TGCGCCACCAGCACTAGAGGACAGGGTAATGAAAAACTGTTTTTT. This sequence encodes CATSTRGQGNEKLFF. The V call is TRBV15, the J call TRBJ1-4; 8 positions match TRBD1. Germline lookup yields CDR1 LNHNV and CDR2 YYDKDF (reference sequence). The CDR3 extends over 15 amino acids.

In this sample, this clone is large (0.1 to 1%). The rearrangement links TRBV11-2 to TRBJ1-2; D uncertain. Germline values: CDR1 SGHAT, CDR2 FQNNGV. The V end lost 5 bases, the J end lost 7 bases, and 14 bases lay between the germline ends. The CDR3 runs to 13 residues. The CDR3 here is CASSPNRAGGYTF. For the CDR3, the DNA is TGTGCCAGCAGCCCAAATCGGGCCGGTGGCTACACCTTC.